This entry lists 3 T cell receptor beta chains sequenced from one sample in a study of CD8 T cells in ankylosing spondylitis. The antigens these receptors bind are not known. TCRdb called the 5' RACE reads again in MiXCR, with one record for every CDR3 protein. This table has hundreds of thousands of distinct CDR3 sequences, about 12% appearing once. General observations from the study: One TCR beta motif, made up of roughly 8 highly homologous variants, appeared characteristic of ankylosing spondylitis blood.

The source material was blood, either unsorted or a sorted T cell fraction (not recorded which). Receptors originate from a male donor with ankylosing spondylitis.

J is TRBJ1-5 and V is TRBV20-1, with 8 bases fitting TRBD1. Germline loops: CDR1 DFQATT, CDR2 SNEGSKA (reference sequence). J gave up 4 bases and V 1 base, and 6 bases lay outside the gene matches. The CDR3 extends over 15 amino acids. CDR3 DNA sequence: TGCAGTGCTAGAGTTTGGACAGGGATAAATCAGCCCCAGCATTTT. Encoded protein: CSARVWTGINQPQHF.

The chain uses TRBV29-1 and TRBJ1-1, with D possibly matching TRBD1 (6 bases). Between the trimmed V and J ends, which lost 7 bases and 4 bases, there was a span of 19 bases. Germline-derived CDR1 and CDR2 are SQVTM and ANQGSEA. The CDR3 runs 14 residues. The CDR3 is CSGGTLLAGTEAFF. The CDR3 region has the DNA TGCAGCGGGGGGACACTCCTGGCTGGCACTGAAGCTTTCTTT.

The rearrangement links TRBV20-1 to TRBJ2-3; no firm D call. The CDR3 is 13 amino acids. Germline V gene data show CDR1 as DFQATT and CDR2 as SNEGSKA (reference sequence). Trimming took 2 bases from V and 4 from J, leaving 10 bases between them. The CDR3 protein is CSARLASADTQYF. The CDR3 DNA sequence: TGCAGTGCTAGATTGGCCTCCGCAGATACGCAGTATTTT.